This record covers a single TCR beta chain. Its antigen remains undetermined. No base-level quality is on record; no much larger clone is a single base apart. Healthy HIV-negative adults with no recently reported acute infections or vaccinations were included as donors. Every donor was a Caucasian adult living in Nashville, Tennessee, USA. CD4+ T cells were enriched through magnetic negative selection, after which naive cells were positively selected on CD45RA and the remaining negative fraction served as the memory subset. Blood was obtained by leukapheresis, after which PBMCs were separated by Ficoll-Histopaque density gradient centrifugation and cryopreserved in liquid nitrogen vapor phase. Analytical flow cytometry was used to check the purity and quantity of each magnetically sorted T cell population. Each sorted fraction had its genomic DNA isolated and then quantified by UV absorbance on a Nanodrop 2000c.

This specimen belongs to a study of shared clonotypes between healthy human individuals (dated by TCRdb to about 2020). Looking at the study overall: A few men and two women, aged 18 to 49 years, made up the cohort. For each donor, CD4 naive and CD4 memory were each run on three plates, CD8 naive on two plates, and CD8 memory on one plate. The study deeply sequenced blood TCR repertoires of about 5 healthy adults to estimate repertoire size and the extent of clonotype sharing between individuals. Libraries were prepared and TCR repertoires were sequenced by different laboratories using diverse techniques, in order to increase sequencing depth and limit assay-specific biases. Each donor's leukapheresis produced roughly between roughly 0.85 and 9.5 billion PBMCs.

The CDR3, cysteine through phenylalanine, is 15 amino acids long. Kept here is only the CDR3 DNA, which spans 45 bases and is read in frame from base 1. From a lookup of the germline V gene (reference sequence), CDR1 and CDR2 are SGHNT and YYREEE. The germline V end is reduced by 4 bases and the J end by 0 bases; junction bases left unmatched: 7. Using the deep immunoSEQ assay, TCR CDR3 regions were amplified from genomic DNA by multiplex PCR. Extracted genomic DNA from each cell subset was distributed evenly across all wells of several immunoSEQ 96-well plates, and each plate was treated as a replicate. For sorted subsets, approximately 190 ng genomic DNA, equal to 30,000 or so T cell genomes, was loaded into each replicate PCR. The purified libraries were quantified using a Qubit 3.0 fluorometer, sized with a Bioanalyzer 2100, and then quantified again using the KAPA Library Quantification kit. Each immunoSEQ 96-well plate was sequenced on its own single-read 150-cycle Illumina NextSeq 550 flow cell. Per the original workflow: The immunoSEQ output contained only junctional sequences without quality scores, so filtering could not match that applied to full-length reads. Sequences were annotated with PyIR, a Python wrapper for IgBLAST v1.9, and V/J genes and CDR3 were assigned using IMGT germline references. Any read was removed if the V/J assignment was weak (E-value above 1e-6), the CDR3 was missing, or the read contained stop codons, out-of-frame junctions, or ambiguous translated residues. V3J clonotypes were defined by identical inferred V gene, J gene, and CDR3 amino acid sequence. To compute the percentage overlap between repertoires, the number of shared unique clonotypes was divided by the size of the smaller repertoire. RTK rarefaction, the Chao1 estimator, and Recon v2.1 estimates of unobserved clonotypes were used to assess repertoire richness. Generation probabilities were computed with OLGA for all TCRbeta clonotypes obtained by the gDNA method from a handful of donors. This is the immuneACCESS table as TCRdb keeps it, with only in-frame sequences that have V and J called. A part of the clones is gone; compared with another copy, unresolved V genes explain less than half, and the rest is unexplained. V and J calls and clone size follow that table, whereas D and trimming were derived from the DNA. The sample yields about 2.3 million clones; more than 85% were counted once. 0.39% of the sample is in the top ten clones.

Summary of the overall study and its limitations: The genetic and exposure-history diversity represented was limited by the small number of donors. Only blood was sampled, and tissue TCR repertoires likely differ from those in blood. Compared with non-shared clonotypes, the clonotypes found in all four sorted-subset donors had higher generation probabilities. Across four donors, 4.5% to 6.5% of naive CD4, more than 3% of naive CD8, 2% to 2.5% of memory CD4, and under 0.45% of memory CD8 clonotypes were shared. Larger estimated clonotype richness was generally found for naive subsets than for memory subsets. Even with the large sequencing depth, rarefaction of the sorted-subset datasets indicated that sequencing was incomplete. Based on pairwise subsampling, the degree of clonotype sharing among donors was expected to be affected by sequencing depth.

The sequence was obtained from a man aged 18 to 30 in good health. Some clones in this sample may be carry-over from other donors' samples. The sequence is built from TRBV5-4 and TRBJ2-7, with 7 bases matching TRBD2. The sample consisted of naive CD4+ T cells from PBMCs. What the cell subset or site label conveys for this sample: CD45RA+ positively selected. CDR3 sequence: CASSQSTSASYEQYF. The DNA sequence is given as TGTGCCAGCAGCCAATCCACTAGCGCCTCCTACGAGCAGTACTTC.